The clone carrying this T cell receptor (beta chain) was observed many times. Molecular barcoded adaptors covering alpha/delta and beta/gamma chains were used on approximately 400 ng RNA. TCRdb itself ran the reads through MiXCR, one entry per CDR3 protein. The table shows 30,000 to 35,000 distinct CDR3 sequences, with 15% to 20% occurring only once. This sample was taken from a study of read filtering for tumor transcriptome and immune sequencing. The CDR3 is 15 amino acids. CDR1 is MNHEY, CDR2 SMNVEV, per germline (reference sequence). V was pared by 5 bases and J by 6 bases, with 9 bases of the junction left unmatched.

The specimen sequenced was a population of CD138-negative cells sorted from bone marrow. This sequence joins TRBV27 and TRBJ2-1, with 8 bases fitting TRBD2. The sequence was obtained from a donor at least 40 years old with multiple myeloma. The CDR3 region has the DNA TGTGCCAGCAGTCCTGCCGGGGGGGGGGGCAATGAGCAGTTCTTC. This encodes CASSPAGGGGNEQFF.